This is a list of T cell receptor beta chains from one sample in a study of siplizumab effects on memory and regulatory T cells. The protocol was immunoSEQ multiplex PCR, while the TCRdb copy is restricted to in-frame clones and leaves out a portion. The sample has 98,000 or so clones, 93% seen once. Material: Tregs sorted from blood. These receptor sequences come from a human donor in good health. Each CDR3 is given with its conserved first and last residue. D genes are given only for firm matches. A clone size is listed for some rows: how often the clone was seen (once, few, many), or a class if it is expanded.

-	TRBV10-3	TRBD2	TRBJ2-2	TGTGCCATCAGTGAGTTTGGACTAGCGGGGGCCTTGAACACCGGGGAGCTGTTTTTT	CAISEFGLAGALNTGELFF
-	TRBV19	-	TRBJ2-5	TGTGCCAGTAGGCCTGGGCCAACTTTGGAGACCCAGTACTTC	CASRPGPTLETQYF
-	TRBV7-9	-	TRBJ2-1	TGTGCCACCCAGGGGGTGCGGGGCAGCGGTGAGCAGTTCTTC	CATQGVRGSGEQFF
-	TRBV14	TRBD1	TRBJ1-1	TGTGCCAGCAGCCAAGTGGCAGGGGGGACCATGGGCACTGAAGCTTTCTTT	CASSQVAGGTMGTEAFF
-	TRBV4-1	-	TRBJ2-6	TGCGCCAGCAGCCAAGTTCGGTGGGGGACCGGGGCCAACGTCCTGACTTTC	CASSQVRWGTGANVLTF
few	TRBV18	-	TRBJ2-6	TGTGCCAGCTCAAACGCGGGTGGGGCCAACGTCCTGACTTTC	CASSNAGGANVLTF
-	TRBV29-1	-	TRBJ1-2	TGCAGTTCAGGGGCTGTTGACGGCTACACCTTC	CSSGAVDGYTF
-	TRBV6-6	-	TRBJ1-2	TGTGCCGCGATCGGCCCGGACTATGGCTACACCTTC	CAAIGPDYGYTF
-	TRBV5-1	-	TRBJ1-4	TGCGCCAGCAGCCCCGCGGGATTGCGGGAAAAACTGTTTTTT	CASSPAGLREKLFF
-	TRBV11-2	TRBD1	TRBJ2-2	TGTGCCAGCAGCTTAGAGGGGACAGGGGGCAGCGGGGAGCTGTTTTTT	CASSLEGTGGSGELFF
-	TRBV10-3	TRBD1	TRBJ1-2	TGTGCCATCAGTGGCAACCGGGACAGCACTTATGGCTACACCTTC	CAISGNRDSTYGYTF
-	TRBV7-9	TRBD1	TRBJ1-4	TGTGCCAGCAGCGATGACAGGGTCGGTGAAAAACTGTTTTTT	CASSDDRVGEKLFF
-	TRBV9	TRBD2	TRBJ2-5	TGTGCCAGCAGCGTAGCTACTAGCGGGGGACAAGAGACCCAGTACTTC	CASSVATSGGQETQYF
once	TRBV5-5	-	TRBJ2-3	TGTGCCAGCAGCCCACTCTGGACTATTCGAGACACAGATACGCAGTATTTT	CASSPLWTIRDTDTQYF
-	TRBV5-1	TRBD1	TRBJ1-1	TGCGCCAGCAGCTTGGCGCAGGGGGGTGAAGCTTTCTTT	CASSLAQGGEAFF
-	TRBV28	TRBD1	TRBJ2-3	TGTGCCAGCAGGTATGCAGGGGGTCGAAAGGATACGCAGTATTTT	CASRYAGGRKDTQYF
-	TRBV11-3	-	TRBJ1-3	TGTGCCAGCAGCCCGACAGTTTTAGGAAACACCATATATTTT	CASSPTVLGNTIYF
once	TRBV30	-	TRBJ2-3	TGTGCCTGGAGTGTGCTTCTTCAAGCAGCAGATACGCAGTATTTT	CAWSVLLQAADTQYF
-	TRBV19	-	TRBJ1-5	TGTGCCAGTAACCTTTTTGTGGGTAGCAATCAGCCCCAGCATTTT	CASNLFVGSNQPQHF
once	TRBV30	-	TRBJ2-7	TGTGCCTGGAGTGTGGGACAAATTTACGAGCAGTACTTC	CAWSVGQIYEQYF
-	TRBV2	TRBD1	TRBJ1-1	TGTGCCAGCAGGGGACAGGGGAGGACTGAAGCTTTCTTT	CASRGQGRTEAFF
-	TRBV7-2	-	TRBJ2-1	TGTGCCAGCAGCTTAGCTGGTACTAGACGGTATGAGCAGTTCTTC	CASSLAGTRRYEQFF
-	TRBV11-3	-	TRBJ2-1	TGTGCCAGCAATGCGGGTCTGGATGAGCAGTTCTTC	CASNAGLDEQFF